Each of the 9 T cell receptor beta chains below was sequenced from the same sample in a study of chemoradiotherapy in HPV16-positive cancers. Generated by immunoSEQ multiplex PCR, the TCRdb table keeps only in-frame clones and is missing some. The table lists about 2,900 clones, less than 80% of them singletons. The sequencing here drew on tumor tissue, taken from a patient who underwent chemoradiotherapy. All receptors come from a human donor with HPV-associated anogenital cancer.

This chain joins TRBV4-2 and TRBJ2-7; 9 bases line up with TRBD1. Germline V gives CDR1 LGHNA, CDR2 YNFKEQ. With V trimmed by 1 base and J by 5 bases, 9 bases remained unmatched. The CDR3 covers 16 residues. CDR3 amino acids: CASSQATWWDRDEQYF. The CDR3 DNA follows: TGTGCCAGCAGCCAAGCGACGTGGTGGGACAGGGACGAGCAGTACTTC.

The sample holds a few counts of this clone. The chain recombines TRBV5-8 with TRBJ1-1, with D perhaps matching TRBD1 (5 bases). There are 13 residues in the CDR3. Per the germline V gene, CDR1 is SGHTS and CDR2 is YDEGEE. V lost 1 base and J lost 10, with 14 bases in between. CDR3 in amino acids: CASSLSYPQGAFF. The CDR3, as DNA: TGTGCCAGCAGCTTGTCTTATCCGCAGGGAGCTTTCTTT.

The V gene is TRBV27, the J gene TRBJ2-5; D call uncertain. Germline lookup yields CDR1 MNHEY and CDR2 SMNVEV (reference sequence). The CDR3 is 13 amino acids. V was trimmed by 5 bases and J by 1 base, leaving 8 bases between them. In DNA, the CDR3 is TGTGCCAGCAGTCCGCTTTCCCAAGAGACCCAGTACTTC. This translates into CASSPLSQETQYF.

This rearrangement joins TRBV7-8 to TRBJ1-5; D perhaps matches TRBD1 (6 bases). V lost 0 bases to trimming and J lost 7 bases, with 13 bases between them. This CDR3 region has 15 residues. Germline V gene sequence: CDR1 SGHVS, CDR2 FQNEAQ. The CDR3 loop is CASSLAGGGRQPQHF. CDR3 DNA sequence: TGTGCCAGCAGCTTAGCGGGAGGGGGTAGGCAGCCCCAGCATTTT. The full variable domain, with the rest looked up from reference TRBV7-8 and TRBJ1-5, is GAGVSQSPRYKVAKRGQDVALRCDPISGHVSLFWYQQALGQGPEFLTYFQNEAQLDKSGLPSDRFFAERPEGSVSTLKIQRTQQEDSAVYLCASSLAGGGRQPQHFGDGTRLSIL.

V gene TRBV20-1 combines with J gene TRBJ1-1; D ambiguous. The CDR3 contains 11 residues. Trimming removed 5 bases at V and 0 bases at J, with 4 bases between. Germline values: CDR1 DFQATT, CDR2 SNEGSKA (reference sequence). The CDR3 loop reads CSALMNTEAFF. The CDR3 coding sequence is TGCAGTGCTCTCATGAACACTGAAGCTTTCTTT.

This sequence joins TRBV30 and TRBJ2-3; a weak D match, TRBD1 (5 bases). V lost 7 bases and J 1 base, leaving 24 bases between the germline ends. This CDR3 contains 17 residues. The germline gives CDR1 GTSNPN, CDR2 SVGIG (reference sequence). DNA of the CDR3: TGTGCCTTGGATCCGGACGGCACAGGTTCTGGCACAGATACGCAGTATTTT. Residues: CALDPDGTGSGTDTQYF. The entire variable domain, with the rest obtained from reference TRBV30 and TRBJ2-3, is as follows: SQTIHQWPATLVQPVGSPLSLECTVEGTSNPNLYWYRQAAGRGLQLLFYSVGIGQISSEVPQNLSASRPQDRQFILSSKKLLLSDSGFYLCALDPDGTGSGTDTQYFGPGTRLTVL.

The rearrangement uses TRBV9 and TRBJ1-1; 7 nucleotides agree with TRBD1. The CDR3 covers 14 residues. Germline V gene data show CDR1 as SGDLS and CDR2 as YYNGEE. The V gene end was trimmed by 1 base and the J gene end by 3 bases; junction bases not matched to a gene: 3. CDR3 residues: CASSVQGGDTEAFF. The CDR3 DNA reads TGTGCCAGCAGCGTACAGGGGGGGGACACTGAAGCTTTCTTT. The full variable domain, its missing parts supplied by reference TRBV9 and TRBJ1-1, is DSGVTQTPKHLITATGQRVTLRCSPRSGDLSVYWYQQSLDQGLQFLIQYYNGEERAKGNILERFSAQQFPDLHSELNLSSLELGDSALYFCASSVQGGDTEAFFGQGTRLTVV.

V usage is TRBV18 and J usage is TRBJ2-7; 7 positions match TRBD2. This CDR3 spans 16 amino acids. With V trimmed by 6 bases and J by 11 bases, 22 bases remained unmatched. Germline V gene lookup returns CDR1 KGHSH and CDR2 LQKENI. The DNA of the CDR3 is TGTGCCAGCTCCCCATCTGGGAGGGGCCCTTTGACGAGGGAGTACTTC. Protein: CASSPSGRGPLTREYF.

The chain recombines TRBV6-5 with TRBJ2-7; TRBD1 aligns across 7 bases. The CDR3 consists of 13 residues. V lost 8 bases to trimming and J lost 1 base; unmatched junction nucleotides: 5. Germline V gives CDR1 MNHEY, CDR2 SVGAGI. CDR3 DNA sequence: TGTGCCAGCTTCAAGACAGGGTCCTACGAGCAGTACTTC. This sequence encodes CASFKTGSYEQYF.